The clone carrying this T cell receptor beta chain showed up many times. The antigen is unknown. This sample stems from a study of human T cells and chemical hapten exposure. Study overall: Patches with 0.01% DPC went on the upper back, and the tests were read at 6 days. Overall study results and limits: Expanded TCR counts at PT1 were positively correlated with the patch test score. Compared to controls, expanded TCRs made significantly more large clusters of similar CDR3s.

The CDR3 is 17 residues long. Germline V lookup: CDR1 SGHRS, CDR2 YFSETQ. Between the trimmed V and J ends, which lost 0 bases and 2 bases, there was a span of 12 bases. TCRdb passed the RACE reads through MiXCR, listing each CDR3 protein once. The data show under 110,000 distinct CDR3 sequences, with 12% seen just once and about 1.6% held by the top ten. Described time point: pre-sensitization, week 0. The treatment: therapeutic diphenylcyclopropenone sensitization with weekly scalp DPC. V and J are TRBV5-1 and TRBJ2-6, with D perhaps assigned TRBD1 or TRBD2 (6 bases each). The sample here was whole blood, taken in connection with sensitization to the hapten diphenylcyclopropenone (DPC). This sequence was found in a woman between 45 and 60 years old with alopecia areata. Some clones in this sample may be carry-over from other donors' samples. The DNA of the CDR3 is TGCGCCAGCAGCTTGGTGGTGGGGGGCCCTGGGGCCAACGTCCTGACTTTC. Translation: CASSLVVGGPGANVLTF.